The 27 T cell receptor beta chains given below trace back to one sample, sequenced in a study of identical twins (dated by TCRdb to the mid-2010s). Preparation of the library involved 5' RACE. The sequencing machine was an Illumina HiSeq 2000. TCRdb's own reprocessing of the public reads used fastp at Q25 and MiXCR and kept productive beta chains. Entries that share a CDR3 protein sequence are merged under the most common genes and DNA. The sample contains fewer than 800,000 distinct CDR3 sequences, roughly 7.1% of them found a single time. The ten most abundant clones make up around 1.6% of the sample. The same sample was also studied in work on yellow fever vaccine responses in identical twins.

Specimen: PBMCs. All receptors derive from a woman aged 18-29 years in good health.

The J gene is TRBJ2-7, the V gene TRBV12-3 or TRBV12-4, with D hard to call. The CDR3 loop spans 13 amino acids. V was trimmed by 6 bases and J by 4 bases, leaving 13 bases between them. The CDR3 DNA reads as TGTGCCAGCAGCCCCGGAAATCGGTACGAGCAGTACGTC. Translation gives CASSPGNRYEQYV.

This clonotype was counted ten times or more. The chain uses TRBV5-1 and TRBJ1-1; D remains unclear. Germline V CDR1 and CDR2: SGHRS, YFSETQ. The V end lost 4 bases, the J end lost 1 base, and 11 bases lay between the germline ends. The CDR3 runs 14 residues. CDR3 bases: TGCGCCAGCAGCGTGAATACAGAGAACACTGAAGCTTTCTTT. This translates into CASSVNTENTEAFF.

The table lists this clonotype with many counts. The CDR3 nucleotides are TGTGCCAGCGACGCTGTGTCGGACACCATATATTTT. Translating gives CASDAVSDTIYF. The rearrangement uses TRBV12-3 or TRBV12-4 and TRBJ1-3; the D is unclear. This CDR3 has 12 residues. V lost 8 bases, J lost 8 bases, and 13 bases lay in between.

The V and J genes are TRBV7-9 and TRBJ2-5, with 11 bases that match TRBD1. CDR1 is SEHNR and CDR2 is FQNEAQ in the germline V gene (reference sequence). This CDR3 is 17 amino acids long. Losses at the gene ends were 2 bases for V and 4 bases for J; bases not matched to a gene: 9. DNA of the CDR3: TGTGCCAGCAGCTTAAGGTTCGGGACAGGGGGAGGAGAGACCCAGTACTTC. Translation gives CASSLRFGTGGGETQYF.

The sample holds a few counts of this clonotype. V usage is TRBV5-5 and J usage is TRBJ1-3, with 10 bases matching TRBD1. This CDR3 has 18 residues. V was clipped by 1 base and J by 2 bases; unmatched bases: 9. The germline V gene has CDR1 SGHKS and CDR2 YYEKEE (reference sequence). The CDR3 DNA follows: TGTGCCAGCAGCTTGAGTGGCGGACAGGGGGTTCCTGGAAACACCATATATTTT. This gives the protein CASSLSGGQGVPGNTIYF. Based on the CDR3 plus reference TRBV5-5 and TRBJ1-3, the full variable domain is DAGVTQSPTHLIKTRGQQVTLRCSPISGHKSVSWYQQVLGQGPQFIFQYYEKEERGRGNFPDRFSARQFPNYSSELNVNALLLGDSALYLCASSLSGGQGVPGNTIYFGEGSWLTVV.

This clonotype was recorded a few times. CDR3: CASREGQANQPQHF. As DNA, the CDR3 is TGTGCCAGCAGAGAGGGACAGGCAAATCAGCCCCAGCATTTT. The rearrangement uses TRBV12-3 or TRBV12-4 and TRBJ1-5, with TRBD1 identical over 8 bases. The CDR3 consists of 14 residues. J lost 4 bases, V lost 6 bases, and 5 bases had no gene match.

J is TRBJ2-1 and V is TRBV18; 12 bases are a match to TRBD1. The germline gives CDR1 KGHSH, CDR2 LQKENI. V lost 4 bases and J lost 7; bases outside the gene matches: 2. The CDR3 spans 14 residues. The CDR3 sequence is CASSQGQGANEQFF. In nucleotides, the CDR3 is TGTGCCAGCTCACAGGGACAGGGGGCAAATGAGCAGTTCTTC.

This clonotype occurred a few times. The V gene is TRBV4-1, the J gene TRBJ1-5, with 8 positions matching TRBD1. V shed 3 bases and J 5 bases; nucleotides not matched to a gene: 6. Germline-derived CDR1 and CDR2 are MGHRA and YSYEKL. This CDR3 has 15 residues. CDR3 bases: TGCGCCAGCAGCCAGGAGGGACAGGCCCATCAGCCCCAGCATTTT. Its translation: CASSQEGQAHQPQHF.

This clonotype was seen at least ten times. The V call is TRBV29-1, the J call TRBJ2-5, with 7 bases matching TRBD1. V trimming: 4 bases; J trimming: 1 base; junction bases outside the gene matches: 6. This CDR3 comprises 14 residues. Germline assignment: CDR1 SQVTM and CDR2 ANQGSEA. The CDR3 coding sequence is TGCAGCGTTGGGAATGACAGGGTCCAAGAGACCCAGTACTTC. It is translated as CSVGNDRVQETQYF.

This clonotype has just a few counts. The chain is built from TRBV5-1 and TRBJ1-5, with 7 bases matching TRBD1. With V trimmed by 4 bases and J by 1 base, 5 bases remained unmatched. Germline V gene data show CDR1 as SGHRS and CDR2 as YFSETQ. The CDR3 is 15 residues long. Here the CDR3 DNA reads TGCGCCAGCAGCCAACAGGGGTTGAGCAATCAGCCCCAGCATTTT. Amino acid sequence: CASSQQGLSNQPQHF.

V usage is TRBV11-2 and J usage is TRBJ2-1; D gene uncertain. Trimming removed 3 bases at V and 6 bases at J, with 12 bases between. Germline assignment: CDR1 SGHAT and CDR2 FQNNGV. The length of the CDR3 is 14 residues. CDR3 sequence (DNA): TGTGCCAGCAGCTTGTCCGACTCCGGCAATGAGCAGTTCTTC. Its protein product is CASSLSDSGNEQFF.

The chain couples TRBV14 to TRBJ2-3; D not certain. CDR3 length equals 14 residues. CDR1 and CDR2 (germline): SGHDN, FVKESK. V lost 1 base and J 2 bases, leaving 7 bases between the germline ends. CDR3 nucleotide sequence: TGTGCCAGCAGCCAAGGCCGAGACACAGATACGCAGTATTTT. Its protein product is CASSQGRDTDTQYF. The variable domain in full, with the rest retrieved from reference TRBV14 and TRBJ2-3, is EAGVTQFPSHSVIEKGQTVTLRCDPISGHDNLYWYRRVMGKEIKFLLHFVKESKQDESGMPNNRFLAERTGGTYSTLKVQPAELEDSGVYFCASSQGRDTDTQYFGPGTRLTVL.

This clonotype was found a few times. The chain employs TRBV24-1 and TRBJ1-5, with D unclear. This CDR3 contains 13 residues. V shed 3 bases and J shed 6 bases, with 8 bases lying between them. The V gene's germline CDR1 is KGHDR and CDR2 SFDVKD. The CDR3 here is CATSDVGGQPQHF. Written as DNA, the CDR3 is TGTGCCACCAGTGATGTCGGTGGTCAGCCCCAGCATTTT.

CDR3 in amino acids: CASSSGLAIYEQFF. CDR3 nucleotide sequence: TGTGCCAGCAGCTCGGGACTAGCAATCTATGAGCAGTTCTTC. The rearrangement links TRBV27 to TRBJ2-1; 9 positions agree with TRBD2. V gave up 6 bases and J gave up 8 bases; unmatched junction bases: 8. The CDR3 loop spans 14 amino acids. The germline gives CDR1 MNHEY, CDR2 SMNVEV (reference sequence).

This clonotype was seen a handful of times. V and J are TRBV20-1 and TRBJ2-2; 11 bases agree with TRBD2. V trimming: 2 bases; J trimming: 4 bases; junction bases outside the gene matches: 0. This CDR3 contains 14 residues. The germline gives CDR1 DFQATT, CDR2 SNEGSKA (reference sequence). CDR3 loop: CSARTSGSTGELFF. The CDR3 coding sequence is TGCAGTGCTAGAACTAGCGGGAGCACCGGGGAGCTGTTTTTT.

Ten or more counts support this clonotype. The chain has TRBV5-5 and TRBJ2-5; the D gene is possibly TRBD2 (6 bases). The CDR3 extends over 15 amino acids. Trimming took 4 bases from V and 2 from J, leaving 15 bases between them. CDR1 and CDR2 (germline): SGHKS, YYEKEE (reference sequence). CDR3 coding DNA: TGTGCCAGCAGCAACGACGGGACTCCACAAGAGACCCAGTACTTC. The encoded protein is CASSNDGTPQETQYF. Full variable domain (missing parts from reference TRBV5-5 and TRBJ2-5): DAGVTQSPTHLIKTRGQQVTLRCSPISGHKSVSWYQQVLGQGPQFIFQYYEKEERGRGNFPDRFSARQFPNYSSELNVNALLLGDSALYLCASSNDGTPQETQYFGPGTRLLVL.

This sequence joins TRBV11-2 and TRBJ1-2; D remains unclear. Germline assignment: CDR1 SGHAT and CDR2 FQNNGV. The germline V and J ends were trimmed by 5 bases and 0 bases, with 13 bases remaining between them. The CDR3 consists of 15 residues. CDR3 nucleotides: TGTGCCAGCAGCCTCTCCGACGGATCTAACTATGGCTACACCTTC. This gives the protein CASSLSDGSNYGYTF. The full variable domain, with the rest looked up from reference TRBV11-2 and TRBJ1-2, is EAGVAQSPRYKIIEKRQSVAFWCNPISGHATLYWYQQILGQGPKLLIQFQNNGVVDDSQLPKDRFSAERLKGVDSTLKIQPAKLEDSAVYLCASSLSDGSNYGYTFGSGTRLTVV.

The chain combines TRBV25-1 with TRBJ2-1, with TRBD1 as a possible D gene (5 bases). V was cut by 6 bases and J by 5 bases, with 11 bases left in between. This CDR3 is built from 13 residues. CDR1 is MGHDK, CDR2 SYGVNS, per germline. CDR3 sequence (DNA): TGTGCCAGCAGCCTGACAGAGAACAATGAGCAGTTCTTC. Its protein is CASSLTENNEQFF.

The V call is TRBV7-2, the J call TRBJ2-2; 9 bases are a match to TRBD2. CDR1 SGHTA and CDR2 FQGNSA come from the germline V gene. After removal of 1 base from V and 7 bases from J, the junction contained 4 bases not matched to a gene. The CDR3 length is 15 residues. The CDR3 spells CASSLGGLAGGELFF. CDR3 nucleotides: TGTGCCAGCAGCTTAGGGGGACTAGCAGGCGGGGAGCTGTTTTTT.

This clonotype turned up a few times. This chain uses TRBV27 with TRBJ2-2; D gene uncertain. This CDR3 comprises 14 residues. Trimming cost V 7 bases and J 0 bases, with 9 bases left between them. Per germline, CDR1 MNHEY and CDR2 SMNVEV (reference sequence). The CDR3 bases are TGTGCCAGCAACCCGACCTCGAACACCGGGGAGCTGTTTTTT. This encodes CASNPTSNTGELFF.

This clonotype appeared a few times. The rearrangement uses TRBV20-1 and TRBJ2-5; D is perhaps TRBD1 (6 bases). The V and J ends lost 4 bases and 3 bases respectively, with 9 bases between them. Germline CDR1 DFQATT, CDR2 SNEGSKA (reference sequence). This CDR3 spans 12 amino acids. CDR3: CSANREEETQYF. The CDR3 DNA sequence: TGCAGTGCTAACAGGGAAGAAGAGACCCAGTACTTC.

This clonotype has a handful of counts. The gene calls are TRBV18 and TRBJ2-3; tentatively, D is TRBD1 or TRBD2 (6 bases each). Germline assignment: CDR1 KGHSH and CDR2 LQKENI. V lost 6 bases and J lost 4, with 17 bases in between. This CDR3 spans 15 amino acids. CDR3 nucleotide sequence: TGTGCCAGCTCGCTGACAAGGGGGGAGGCAGATACGCAGTATTTT. It codes for CASSLTRGEADTQYF.

This clonotype was observed a handful of times. This rearrangement joins TRBV3-1 to TRBJ1-6, with 7 bases identical to TRBD1. The V gene end was trimmed by 7 bases and the J gene end by 7 bases; junction bases not matched to a gene: 7. The germline gives CDR1 LGHDT, CDR2 YNNKEL (reference sequence). The CDR3 runs to 14 residues. The CDR3 loop is CASTRDSRNSPLHF. DNA of the CDR3: TGTGCCAGCACCCGGGACAGCAGGAATTCACCCCTCCACTTT.

In DNA form, the CDR3 reads TGCAGTGCTAGACCAGACCCTACCTACAATGAGCAGTTCTTC. Translating gives CSARPDPTYNEQFF. The chain combines TRBV20-1 with TRBJ2-1, with D unresolved. Trimming removed 2 bases from V and 2 bases from J, with 10 bases in between. The germline CDR1 and CDR2 sequences are DFQATT and SNEGSKA (reference sequence). The CDR3 totals 14 residues.

This clonotype was observed a few times. The CDR3, as DNA: TGTGCCAGCAGGGGAGGGGACAGGGTAACCGGGGAGCTGTTTTTT. It is translated as CASRGGDRVTGELFF. V is TRBV6-1 and J is TRBJ2-2, with 9 nucleotides matching TRBD1. Germline V gene data show CDR1 as MNHNS and CDR2 as SASEGT. V dropped 6 bases and J dropped 5; count of bases not matched to a gene: 7. CDR3 length: 15 amino acids.

This clonotype occurred many times. The chain carries TRBV5-6 and TRBJ1-1; TRBD1 might be the D (6 bases). The CDR3 totals 16 residues. Germline CDR1 reads SGHDT; CDR2 reads YYEEEE. Trimming pared 0 bases from V and 2 bases from J, leaving 14 bases between. CDR3 DNA sequence: TGTGCCAGCAGCTTGGCCAAGGGGGGGCAAAACACTGAAGCTTTCTTT. This sequence encodes CASSLAKGGQNTEAFF. Full variable domain (rest looked up from reference TRBV5-6 and TRBJ1-1): DAGVTQSPTHLIKTRGQQVTLRCSPKSGHDTVSWYQQALGQGPQFIFQYYEEEERQRGNFPDRFSGHQFPNYSSELNVNALLLGDSALYLCASSLAKGGQNTEAFFGQGTRLTVV.

This clonotype was recorded at least ten times. The chain employs TRBV20-1 and TRBJ1-4; TRBD1 might be the D (5 bases). This CDR3 is built from 14 residues. The germline gives CDR1 DFQATT, CDR2 SNEGSKA (reference sequence). V lost 3 bases, J lost 0 bases, and 8 bases lay in between. This CDR3 reads CSARAGSTNEKLFF. The CDR3 DNA follows: TGCAGTGCTAGGGCAGGGTCAACTAATGAAAAACTGTTTTTT.